The source of this T cell receptor (beta chain) is a study of PD-1 blockade in mismatch repair-deficient tumors. As for the study in general: Enrolled about 2013-2016, patients had progressing, pretreated mismatch repair-deficient cancers of approximately 13 types. The study's findings and limits: Tumor-resident clones, often undetectable pretreatment in blood, expanded then contracted after pembrolizumab.

Of note for this clone: No antigen is known for it.

Germline CDR1 reads DFQATT; CDR2 reads SNEGSKA (reference sequence). This CDR3 has 11 residues. The ends were cut back, 5 bases at V and 0 bases at J, with 2 bases in the middle. Measured with immunoSEQ multiplex PCR; TCRdb has only the in-frame clones, and not every one. The table has under 150,000 clones, 88% seen once. Mismatch repair deficiency was confirmed in all patients, by PCR or immunohistochemistry. J is TRBJ2-1 and V is TRBV20-1, with D unclear. This TCR was sampled from an adult with mismatch repair-deficient cancer. The source was peripheral blood, collected roughly 67 weeks after starting pembrolizumab. DNA for the CDR3: TGCAGTGCTGACTCCTACAATGAGCAGTTCTTC. Residues: CSADSYNEQFF.